This T cell receptor (beta chain) originates from a study of T cell clonotyping in hematopoietic cell transplantation. General observations from the study: Pathologically expanded recipient clonotypes increased progressively from day 30 to day 180 as diversity fell.

V was trimmed by 7 bases and J by 1 base, leaving 11 bases between them. The CDR3 runs 13 residues. From germline, CDR1 is SGHRS and CDR2 YFSETQ. Generated by immunoSEQ multiplex PCR, the TCRdb table keeps only in-frame clones and is missing some. The profile shows approximately 7,000 clones, approximately 90% of them singletons. Samples: about 28 days before transplant, then days 30, 100 and 180 after. This clone was observed a few times. Its cognate antigen is unknown. The chain carries TRBV5-1 and TRBJ1-2; TRBD1 might be the D (6 bases). The sample here was PBMCs, taken 30 days after allogeneic stem cell transplant. This TCR came from a female patient between 50 and 59 years old who had an allogeneic stem cell transplant from an unrelated donor, so the T cells may come from the graft donor. Some clones in this sample may be carry-over from other donors' samples. The CDR3 DNA reads TGCGCCAGCGGCAAGGACAGTAACTATGGCTACACCTTC. The encoded protein is CASGKDSNYGYTF.